This entry concerns a single T cell receptor (beta chain). Its antigen is unknown. All CD3G-deficient patients showed autoimmunity, more severe in two. This record comes from a study of regulatory T cells. Study-level points and caveats: Hydrophobic residues at CDR3 positions 6 and 7 were enriched in conventional CD4+ T cells of CD3G-deficient patients.

Per the germline V gene, CDR1 is MNHNS and CDR2 is SASEGT. V lost 5 bases and J lost 8; bases outside the gene matches: 13. The CDR3 runs to 15 residues. The PCR used 52 TRBV and 13 TRBJ primers. Here immunoSEQ multiplex PCR was the method, and the copy in TCRdb shows in-frame clones only, minus some. The table records 25,000 to 40,000 clones, about 93% of them present only once. The TCR was taken from a child aged 2-15 years with CD3G deficiency. The sequenced sample was conventional CD4+ T cells sorted from blood. V gene TRBV6-1 combines with J gene TRBJ1-2, with 8 positions matching TRBD1. CDR3 loop: CASSQPWTGRGGYTF. The CDR3 region has the DNA TGTGCCAGCAGTCAACCCTGGACAGGGAGAGGCGGCTACACCTTC.